Presented here are 5 T cell receptor beta chains from one specimen sequenced in a study of beta chain features in type 1 diabetes. Since all of the isolated RNA was reverse transcribed, expressed TCRB transcripts were what got sequenced. Produced via immunoSEQ multiplex PCR; TCRdb's table is partial and in-frame only. The sample holds 200,000 to 300,000 clones, about 63% seen once. Material for sequencing was naive CD4+ T cells from blood. These receptors originate from a young man in good health.

The CDR3 bases are TGTGCCAGCAGCTATGGACTAGCGGAGACCCAGTACTTC. Protein sequence: CASSYGLAETQYF. This chain links TRBV9 with TRBJ2-5; 9 bases align to TRBD2. Trimming removed 4 bases from V and 5 bases from J; junction bases left unmatched: 3. The CDR3 contains 13 residues. Germline-derived CDR1 and CDR2 are SGDLS and YYNGEE.

Remarks on this clone: The germline gene is not matched at one end of the junction; a read error may be the cause. The gene calls are TRBV4-1 and TRBJ2-1; D may be TRBD1 (6 bases). Germline loops: CDR1 MGHRA, CDR2 YSYEKL. The CDR3 totals 15 residues. The CDR3 here is CASRQGGSSYNEQFF. Written as DNA, the CDR3 is TGCGCCAGCAGGCAAGGGGGTTCTTCCTACAATGAGCAGTTCTTC.

The rearrangement links TRBV9 to TRBJ2-1; no clear D. V gave up 4 bases and J gave up 6 bases, with 11 bases separating them. The CDR3 loop spans 13 amino acids. The germline gives CDR1 SGDLS, CDR2 YYNGEE. The CDR3 coding sequence is TGTGCCAGCAGCCTCAGTCCCGCCAATGAGCAGTTCTTC. Translation: CASSLSPANEQFF.

This chain joins TRBV14 and TRBJ2-5; 13 bases are a match to TRBD2. CDR3 length: 16 residues. Germline lookup yields CDR1 SGHDN and CDR2 FVKESK. V lost 6 bases and J lost 2; bases outside the gene matches: 6. The CDR3 DNA is TGTGCCAGCAGTCTCACTAGCGGGAGGGGTCAAGAGACCCAGTACTTC. Its translation is CASSLTSGRGQETQYF.

The genes are TRBV29-1 and TRBJ1-1; TRBD1 might be the D (6 bases). The length of the CDR3 is 13 residues. Germline V lookup: CDR1 SQVTM, CDR2 ANQGSEA. Trimming shortened V by 6 bases and J by 0 bases, and 11 bases separated the two germline ends. The CDR3 coding sequence is TGCAGCGTCCTCGGGACACTGAACACTGAAGCTTTCTTT. Translating gives CSVLGTLNTEAFF.